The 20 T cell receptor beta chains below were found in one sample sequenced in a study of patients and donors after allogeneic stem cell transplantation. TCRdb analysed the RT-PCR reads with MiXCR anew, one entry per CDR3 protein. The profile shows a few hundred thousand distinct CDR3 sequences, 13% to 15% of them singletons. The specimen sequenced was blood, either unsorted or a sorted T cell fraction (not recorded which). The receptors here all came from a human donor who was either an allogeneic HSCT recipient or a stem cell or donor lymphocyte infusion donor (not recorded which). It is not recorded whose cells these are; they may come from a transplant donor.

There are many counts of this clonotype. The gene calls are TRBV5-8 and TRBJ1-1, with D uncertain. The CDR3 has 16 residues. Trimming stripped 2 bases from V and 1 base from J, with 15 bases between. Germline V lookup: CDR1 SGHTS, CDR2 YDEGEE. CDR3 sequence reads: CASSFLPMTRNTEAFF. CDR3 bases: TGTGCCAGCAGCTTCCTTCCAATGACCAGGAACACTGAAGCTTTCTTT.

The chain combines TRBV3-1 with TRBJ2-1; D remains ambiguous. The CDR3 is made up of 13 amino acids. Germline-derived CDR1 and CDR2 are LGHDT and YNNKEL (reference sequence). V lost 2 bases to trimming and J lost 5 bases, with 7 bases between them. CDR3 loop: CASSQSRNNEQFF. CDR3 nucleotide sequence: TGTGCCAGCAGCCAATCCCGTAACAATGAGCAGTTCTTC.

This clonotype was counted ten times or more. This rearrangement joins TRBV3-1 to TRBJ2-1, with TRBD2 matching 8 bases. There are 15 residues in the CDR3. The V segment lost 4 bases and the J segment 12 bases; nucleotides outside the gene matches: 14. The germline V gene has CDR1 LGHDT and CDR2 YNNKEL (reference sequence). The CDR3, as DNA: TGTGCCAGCAGCCGCCCGGAGCGGGAGCCTCATGTGCAGTTCTTC. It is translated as CASSRPEREPHVQFF.

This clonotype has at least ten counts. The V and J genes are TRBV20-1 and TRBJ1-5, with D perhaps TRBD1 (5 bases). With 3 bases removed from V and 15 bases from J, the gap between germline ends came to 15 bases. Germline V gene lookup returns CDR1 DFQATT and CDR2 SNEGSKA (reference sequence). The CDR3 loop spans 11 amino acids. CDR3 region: CSARGVPGLHF. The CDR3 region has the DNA TGCAGTGCTAGGGGGGTTCCGGGACTGCATTTT.

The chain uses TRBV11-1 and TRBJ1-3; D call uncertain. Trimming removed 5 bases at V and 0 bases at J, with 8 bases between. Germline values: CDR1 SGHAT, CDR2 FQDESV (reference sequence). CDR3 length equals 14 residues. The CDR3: CASSAKASGNTIYF. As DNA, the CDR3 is TGTGCCAGCAGCGCCAAGGCCTCTGGAAACACCATATATTTT.

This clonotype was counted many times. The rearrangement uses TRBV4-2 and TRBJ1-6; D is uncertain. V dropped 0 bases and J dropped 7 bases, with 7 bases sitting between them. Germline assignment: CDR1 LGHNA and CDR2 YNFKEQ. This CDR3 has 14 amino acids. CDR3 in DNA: TGTGCCAGCAGCCAAGAATCCGAAAATTCACCCCTCCACTTT. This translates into CASSQESENSPLHF.

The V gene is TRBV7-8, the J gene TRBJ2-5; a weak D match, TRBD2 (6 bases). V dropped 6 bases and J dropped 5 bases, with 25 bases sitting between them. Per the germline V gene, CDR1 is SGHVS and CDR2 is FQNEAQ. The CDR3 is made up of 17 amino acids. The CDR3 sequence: CASSPPFGTPQGETQYF. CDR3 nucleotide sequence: TGTGCCAGCAGTCCACCCTTCGGGACTCCGCAAGGGGAGACCCAGTACTTC.

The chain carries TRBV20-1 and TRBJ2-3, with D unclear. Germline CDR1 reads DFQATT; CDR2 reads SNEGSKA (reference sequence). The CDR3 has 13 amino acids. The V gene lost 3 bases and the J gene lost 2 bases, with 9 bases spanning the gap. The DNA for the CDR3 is TGCAGTGCTAGCGCGGCGACCACAGATACGCAGTATTTT. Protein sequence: CSASAATTDTQYF.

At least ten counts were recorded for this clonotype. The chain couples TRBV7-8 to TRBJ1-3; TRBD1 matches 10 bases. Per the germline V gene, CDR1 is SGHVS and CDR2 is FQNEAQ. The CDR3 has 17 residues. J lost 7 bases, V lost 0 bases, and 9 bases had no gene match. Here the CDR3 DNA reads TGTGCCAGCAGCTTAGCGTCGGGACAGGGGAGCAAGAACACCATATATTTT. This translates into CASSLASGQGSKNTIYF.

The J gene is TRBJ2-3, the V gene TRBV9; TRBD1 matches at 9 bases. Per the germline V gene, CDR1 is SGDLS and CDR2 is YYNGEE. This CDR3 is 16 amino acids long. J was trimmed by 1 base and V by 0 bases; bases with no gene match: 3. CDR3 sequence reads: CASSVARDRGTDTQYF. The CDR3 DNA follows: TGTGCCAGCAGCGTAGCTCGGGACAGGGGCACAGATACGCAGTATTTT.

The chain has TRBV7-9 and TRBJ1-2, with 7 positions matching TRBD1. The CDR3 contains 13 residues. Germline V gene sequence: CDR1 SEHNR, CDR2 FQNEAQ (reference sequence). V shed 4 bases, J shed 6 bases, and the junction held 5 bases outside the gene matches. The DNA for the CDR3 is TGTGCCAGCAGCTCAGGGGGAAGGGATGGCTACACCTTC. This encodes CASSSGGRDGYTF.

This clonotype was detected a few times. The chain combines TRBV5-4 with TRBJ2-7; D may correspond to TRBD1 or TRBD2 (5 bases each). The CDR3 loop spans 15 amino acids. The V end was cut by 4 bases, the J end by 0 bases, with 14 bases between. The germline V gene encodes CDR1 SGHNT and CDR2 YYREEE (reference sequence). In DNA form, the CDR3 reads TGTGCCAGCAGCCACGGGGACGTCGGCTCCTACGAGCAGTACTTC. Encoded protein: CASSHGDVGSYEQYF.

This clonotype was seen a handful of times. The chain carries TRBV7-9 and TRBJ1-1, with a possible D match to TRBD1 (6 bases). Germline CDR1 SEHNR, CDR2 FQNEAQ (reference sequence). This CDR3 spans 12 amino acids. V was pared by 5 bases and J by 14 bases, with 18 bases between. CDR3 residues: CASSNARDTHFF. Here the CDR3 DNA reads TGTGCCAGCAGCAACGCTCGGGACACTCACTTCTTT.

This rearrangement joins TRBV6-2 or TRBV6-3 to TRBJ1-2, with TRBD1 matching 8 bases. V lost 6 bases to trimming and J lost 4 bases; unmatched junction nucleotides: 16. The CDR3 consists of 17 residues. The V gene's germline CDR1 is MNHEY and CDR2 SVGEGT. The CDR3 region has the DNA TGTGCCAGCAGCCCTATAGGACAGGGCGCTATTAGCTATGGCTACACCTTC. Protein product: CASSPIGQGAISYGYTF.

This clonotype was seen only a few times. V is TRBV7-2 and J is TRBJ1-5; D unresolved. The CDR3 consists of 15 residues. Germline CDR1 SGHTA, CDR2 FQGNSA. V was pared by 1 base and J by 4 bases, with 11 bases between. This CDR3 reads CASSLVSSDNQPQHF. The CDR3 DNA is TGTGCCAGCAGCTTAGTATCCTCAGATAATCAGCCCCAGCATTTT.

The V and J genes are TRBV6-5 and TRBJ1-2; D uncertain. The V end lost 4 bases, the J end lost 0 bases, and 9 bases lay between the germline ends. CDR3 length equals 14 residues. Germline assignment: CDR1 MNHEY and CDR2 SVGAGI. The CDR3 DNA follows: TGTGCCAGCAGTTCATGGACGACTAACTATGGCTACACCTTC. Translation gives CASSSWTTNYGYTF.

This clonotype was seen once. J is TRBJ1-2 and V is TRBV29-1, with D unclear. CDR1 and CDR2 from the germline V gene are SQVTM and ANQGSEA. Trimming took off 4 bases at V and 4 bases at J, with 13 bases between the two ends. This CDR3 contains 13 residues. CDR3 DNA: TGCAGCGTTGTATCGATGACCTCCTATGGCTACACCTTC. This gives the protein CSVVSMTSYGYTF.

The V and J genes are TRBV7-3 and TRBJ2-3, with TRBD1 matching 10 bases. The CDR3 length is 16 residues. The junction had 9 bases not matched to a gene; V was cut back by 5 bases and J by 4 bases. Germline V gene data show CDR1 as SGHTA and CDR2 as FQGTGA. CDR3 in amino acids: CASSMLPGQGPDTQYF. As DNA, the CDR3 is TGTGCCAGCAGCATGTTACCGGGACAGGGGCCAGATACGCAGTATTTT.

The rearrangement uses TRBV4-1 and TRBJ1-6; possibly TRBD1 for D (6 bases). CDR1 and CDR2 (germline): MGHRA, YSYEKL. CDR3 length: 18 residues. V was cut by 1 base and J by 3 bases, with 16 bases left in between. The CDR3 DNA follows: TGCGCCAGCAGCCAAGTATTATGGACAGCCAACTATAATTCACCCCTCCACTTT. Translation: CASSQVLWTANYNSPLHF.

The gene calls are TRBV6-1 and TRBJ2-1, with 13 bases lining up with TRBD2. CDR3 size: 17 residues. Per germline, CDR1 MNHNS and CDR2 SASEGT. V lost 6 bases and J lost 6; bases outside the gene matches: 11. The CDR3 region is CASRLSGLAGRTNEQFF. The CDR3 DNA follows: TGTGCCAGCAGACTCTCGGGACTAGCGGGGAGAACCAATGAGCAGTTCTTC.